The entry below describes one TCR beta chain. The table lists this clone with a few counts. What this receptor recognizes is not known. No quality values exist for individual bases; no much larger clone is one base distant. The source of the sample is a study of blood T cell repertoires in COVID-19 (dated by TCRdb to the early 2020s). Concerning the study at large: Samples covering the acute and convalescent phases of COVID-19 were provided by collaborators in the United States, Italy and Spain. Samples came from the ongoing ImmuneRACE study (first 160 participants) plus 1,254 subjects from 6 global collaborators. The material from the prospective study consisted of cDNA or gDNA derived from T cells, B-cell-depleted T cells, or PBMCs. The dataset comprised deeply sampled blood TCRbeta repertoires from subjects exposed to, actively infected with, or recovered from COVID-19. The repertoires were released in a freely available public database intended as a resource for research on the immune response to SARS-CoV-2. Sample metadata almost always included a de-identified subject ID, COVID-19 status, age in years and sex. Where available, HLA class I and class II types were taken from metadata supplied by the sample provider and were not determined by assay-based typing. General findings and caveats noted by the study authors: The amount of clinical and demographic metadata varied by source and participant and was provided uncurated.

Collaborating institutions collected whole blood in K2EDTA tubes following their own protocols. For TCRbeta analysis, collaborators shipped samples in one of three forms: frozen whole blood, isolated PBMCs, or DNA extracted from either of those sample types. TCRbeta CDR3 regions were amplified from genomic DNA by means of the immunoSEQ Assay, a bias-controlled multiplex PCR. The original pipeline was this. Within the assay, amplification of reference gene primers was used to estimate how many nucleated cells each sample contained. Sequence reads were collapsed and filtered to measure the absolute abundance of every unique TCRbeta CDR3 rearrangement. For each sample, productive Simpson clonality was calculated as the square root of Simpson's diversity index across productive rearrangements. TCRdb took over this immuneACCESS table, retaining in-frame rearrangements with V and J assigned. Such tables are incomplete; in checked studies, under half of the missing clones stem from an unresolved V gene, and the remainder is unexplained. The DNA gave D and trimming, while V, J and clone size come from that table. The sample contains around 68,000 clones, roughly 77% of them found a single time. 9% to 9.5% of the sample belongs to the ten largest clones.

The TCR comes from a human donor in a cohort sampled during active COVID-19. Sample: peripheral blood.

The nucleotide sequence is given as TGTGCCTGTTCCAGGGGGCTATTCTACGAGCAGTACTTC. The encoded protein is CACSRGLFYEQYF. Recombination connected TRBV19 to TRBJ2-7, and 8 bases in between align with TRBD1. Here V drops 11 bases and J drops 3 bases, and the junction holds 9 bases not matched to any gene. From cysteine to phenylalanine, the CDR3 is 13 amino acids long. CDR3 DNA only is kept here, 39 bases in frame from base 1. CDR1 is given as LNHDA and CDR2 as SQIVND, both from the germline V gene (reference sequence).